This entry features one T cell receptor beta chain sequence. The target antigen is unknown. Additional DNA sequences in this sample encode the identical CDR3. This specimen comes from a study of shared clonotypes between healthy human individuals. General observations from the study: Generally, naive subsets (rather than memory subsets) showed larger estimated richness. It was the non-shared clonotypes that had lower generation probabilities than clonotypes shared by all four donors.

V lost 6 bases to trimming and J lost 5 bases, with 14 bases between them. Germline values: CDR1 KGHSH, CDR2 LQKENI. The CDR3 contains 13 residues. Original data processing: From ImmunoSEQ came sequences covering only the junction and carrying no quality scores, so filtering differed. The protocol was immunoSEQ multiplex PCR, while the TCRdb copy is restricted to in-frame clones and leaves out a portion. V, J and clone size were drawn from that table, and D and trimming were deduced from the DNA. The profile covers 2 million to 2.5 million clones, with 90% to 95% appearing a single time and roughly 0.36% taken by the ten largest.

The chain recombines TRBV18 with TRBJ2-7; weak D call: TRBD2 (5 bases). The sequence came from a man aged 18 to 30 in good health. Some clones in this sample may be carry-over from other donors' samples. The specimen sequenced was naive CD4+ T cells from PBMCs. This sample's subset: CD45RA+ positively selected. CDR3 sequence reads: CASSPSSGNEQYF. In DNA, the CDR3 is TGTGCCAGCTCTCCAAGTTCGGGGAACGAGCAGTACTTC. The full variable domain, completed using reference TRBV18 and TRBJ2-7, is NAGVMQNPRHLVRRRGQEARLRCSPMKGHSHVYWYRQLPEEGLKFMVYLQKENIIDESGMPKERFSAEFPKEGPSILRIQQVVRGDSAAYFCASSPSSGNEQYFGPGTRLTVT.